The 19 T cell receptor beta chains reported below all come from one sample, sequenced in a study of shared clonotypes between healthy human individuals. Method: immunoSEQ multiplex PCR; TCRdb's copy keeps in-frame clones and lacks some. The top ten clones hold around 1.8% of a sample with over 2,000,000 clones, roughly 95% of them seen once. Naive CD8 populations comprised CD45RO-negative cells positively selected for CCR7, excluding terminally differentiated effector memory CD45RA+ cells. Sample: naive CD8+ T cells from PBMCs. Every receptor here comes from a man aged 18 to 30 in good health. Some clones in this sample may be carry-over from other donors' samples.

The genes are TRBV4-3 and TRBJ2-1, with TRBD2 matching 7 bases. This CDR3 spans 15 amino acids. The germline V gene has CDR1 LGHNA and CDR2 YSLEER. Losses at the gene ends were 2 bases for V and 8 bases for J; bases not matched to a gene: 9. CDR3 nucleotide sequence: TGCGCCAGCAGCCAATATATAGCGGGCGGCGATGAGCAGTTCTTC. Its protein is CASSQYIAGGDEQFF.

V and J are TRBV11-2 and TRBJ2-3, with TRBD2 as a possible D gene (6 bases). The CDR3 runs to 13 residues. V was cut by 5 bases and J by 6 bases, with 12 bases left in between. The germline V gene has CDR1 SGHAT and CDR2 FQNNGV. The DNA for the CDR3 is TGTGCCAGCAGCCTTTACCGGGGGGATACGCAGTATTTT. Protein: CASSLYRGDTQYF.

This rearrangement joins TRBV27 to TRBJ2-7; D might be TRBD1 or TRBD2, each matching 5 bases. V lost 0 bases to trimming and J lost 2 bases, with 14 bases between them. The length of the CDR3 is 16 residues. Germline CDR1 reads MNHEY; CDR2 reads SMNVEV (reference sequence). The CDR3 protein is CASSLSFGAVTYEQYF. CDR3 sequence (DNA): TGTGCCAGCAGTTTATCTTTCGGGGCGGTAACCTACGAGCAGTACTTC.

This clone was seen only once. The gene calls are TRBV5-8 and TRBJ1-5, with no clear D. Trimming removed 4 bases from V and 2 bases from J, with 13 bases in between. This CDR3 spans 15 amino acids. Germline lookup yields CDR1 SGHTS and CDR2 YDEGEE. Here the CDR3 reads CASSLGWVGNQPQHF. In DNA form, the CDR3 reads TGTGCCAGCAGCCTCGGGTGGGTAGGCAATCAGCCCCAGCATTTT.

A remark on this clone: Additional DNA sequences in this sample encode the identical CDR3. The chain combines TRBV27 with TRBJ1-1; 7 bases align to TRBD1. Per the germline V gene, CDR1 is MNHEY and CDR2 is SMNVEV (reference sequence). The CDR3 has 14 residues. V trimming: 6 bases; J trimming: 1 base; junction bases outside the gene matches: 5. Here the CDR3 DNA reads TGTGCCAGCAGCCCTCGGACAGGGAACACTGAAGCTTTCTTT. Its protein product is CASSPRTGNTEAFF.

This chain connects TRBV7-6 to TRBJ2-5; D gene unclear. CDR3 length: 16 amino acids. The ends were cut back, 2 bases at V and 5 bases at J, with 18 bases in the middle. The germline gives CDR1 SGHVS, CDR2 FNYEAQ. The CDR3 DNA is TGTGCCAGCAGCTTACTACGGCGGACCTACGGGGAGACCCAGTACTTC. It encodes CASSLLRRTYGETQYF.

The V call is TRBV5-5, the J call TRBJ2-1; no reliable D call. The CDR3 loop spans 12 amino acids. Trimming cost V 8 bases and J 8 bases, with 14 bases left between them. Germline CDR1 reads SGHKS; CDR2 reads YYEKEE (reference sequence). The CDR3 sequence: CASMTGSHEQFF. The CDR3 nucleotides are TGTGCCAGTATGACTGGCTCCCATGAGCAGTTCTTC.

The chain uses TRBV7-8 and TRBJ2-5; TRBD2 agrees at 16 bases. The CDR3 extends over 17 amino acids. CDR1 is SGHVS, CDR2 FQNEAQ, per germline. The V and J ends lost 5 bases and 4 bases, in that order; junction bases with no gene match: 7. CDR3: CASSPGLAGGPGETQYF. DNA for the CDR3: TGTGCCAGCAGCCCGGGACTAGCGGGAGGGCCTGGAGAGACCCAGTACTTC. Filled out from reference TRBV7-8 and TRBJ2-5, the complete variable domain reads GAGVSQSPRYKVAKRGQDVALRCDPISGHVSLFWYQQALGQGPEFLTYFQNEAQLDKSGLPSDRFFAERPEGSVSTLKIQRTQQEDSAVYLCASSPGLAGGPGETQYFGPGTRLLVL.

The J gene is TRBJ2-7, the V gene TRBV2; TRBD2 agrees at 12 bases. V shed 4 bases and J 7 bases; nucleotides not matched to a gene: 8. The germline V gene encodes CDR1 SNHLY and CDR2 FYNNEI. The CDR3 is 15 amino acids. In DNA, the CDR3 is TGTGCCAGCAGTGGCCTAGCGGGAGGGGAAGGGGAGCAGTACTTC. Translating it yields CASSGLAGGEGEQYF.

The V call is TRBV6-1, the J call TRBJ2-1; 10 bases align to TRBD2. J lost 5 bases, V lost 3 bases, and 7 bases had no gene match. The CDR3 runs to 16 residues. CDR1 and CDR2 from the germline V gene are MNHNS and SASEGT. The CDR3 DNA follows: TGTGCCAGCAGTGATGTCCTAGCGGGAGTAAACAATGAGCAGTTCTTC. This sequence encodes CASSDVLAGVNNEQFF.

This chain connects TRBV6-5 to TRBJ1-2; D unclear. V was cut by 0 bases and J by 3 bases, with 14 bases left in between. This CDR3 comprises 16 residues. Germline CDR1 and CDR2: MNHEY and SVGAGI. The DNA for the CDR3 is TGTGCCAGCAGTTACTCTTTAGGTCGGCCCTACTATGGCTACACCTTC. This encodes CASSYSLGRPYYGYTF.

Here the CDR3 DNA reads TGTGCCAGCAGTTTATCGGGAGGACTTGTGAACACTGAAGCTTTCTTT. This encodes CASSLSGGLVNTEAFF. V is TRBV27 and J is TRBJ1-1, with D unresolved. Trimming stripped 0 bases from V and 0 bases from J, with 11 bases between. The germline V gene encodes CDR1 MNHEY and CDR2 SMNVEV (reference sequence). The CDR3 is made up of 16 amino acids.

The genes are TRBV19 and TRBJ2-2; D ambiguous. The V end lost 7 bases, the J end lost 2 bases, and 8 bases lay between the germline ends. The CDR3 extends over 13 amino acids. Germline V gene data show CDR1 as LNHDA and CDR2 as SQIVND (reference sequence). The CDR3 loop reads CASIPTNTGELFF. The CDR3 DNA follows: TGTGCCAGTATCCCTACTAACACCGGGGAGCTGTTTTTT.

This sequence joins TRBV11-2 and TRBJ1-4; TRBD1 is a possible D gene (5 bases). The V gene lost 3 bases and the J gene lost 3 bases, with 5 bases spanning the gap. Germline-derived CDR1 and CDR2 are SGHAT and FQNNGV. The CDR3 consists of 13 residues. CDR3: CASSFRANEKLFF. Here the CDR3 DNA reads TGTGCCAGCAGCTTCAGGGCTAATGAAAAACTGTTTTTT. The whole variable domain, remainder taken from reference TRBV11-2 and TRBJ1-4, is EAGVAQSPRYKIIEKRQSVAFWCNPISGHATLYWYQQILGQGPKLLIQFQNNGVVDDSQLPKDRFSAERLKGVDSTLKIQPAKLEDSAVYLCASSFRANEKLFFGSGTQLSVL.

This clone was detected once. The CDR3 DNA follows: TGTGCCAGCAGTTTAGTGTGGGGCAATGAGCAGTTCTTC. This gives the protein CASSLVWGNEQFF. This rearrangement joins TRBV6-4 to TRBJ2-1; no firm D call. The CDR3 runs to 13 residues. Germline CDR1 MRHNA, CDR2 SNTAGT. The ends were cut back, 5 bases at V and 6 bases at J, with 11 bases in the middle.

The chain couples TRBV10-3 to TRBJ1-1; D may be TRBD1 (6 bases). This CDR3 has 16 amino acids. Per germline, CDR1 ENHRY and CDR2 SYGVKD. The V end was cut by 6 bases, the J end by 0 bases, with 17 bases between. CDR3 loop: CAIRGEPGQLNTEAFF. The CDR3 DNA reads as TGTGCCATCAGGGGAGAGCCGGGACAATTGAACACTGAAGCTTTCTTT.

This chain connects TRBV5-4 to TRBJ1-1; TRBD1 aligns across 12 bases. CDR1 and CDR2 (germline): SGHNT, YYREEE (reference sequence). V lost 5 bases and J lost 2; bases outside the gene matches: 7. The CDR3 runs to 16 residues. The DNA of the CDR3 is TGTGCCAGCAGATTTCCGGGACAGGGGGCTAACACTGAAGCTTTCTTT. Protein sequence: CASRFPGQGANTEAFF.

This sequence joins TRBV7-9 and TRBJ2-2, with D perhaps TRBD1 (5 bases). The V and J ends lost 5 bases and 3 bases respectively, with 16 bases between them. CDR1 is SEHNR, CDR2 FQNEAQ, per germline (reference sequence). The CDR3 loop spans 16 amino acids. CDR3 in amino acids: CASSTDTLRHTGELFF. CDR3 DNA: TGTGCCAGCAGCACGGACACCCTCCGTCACACCGGGGAGCTGTTTTTT.

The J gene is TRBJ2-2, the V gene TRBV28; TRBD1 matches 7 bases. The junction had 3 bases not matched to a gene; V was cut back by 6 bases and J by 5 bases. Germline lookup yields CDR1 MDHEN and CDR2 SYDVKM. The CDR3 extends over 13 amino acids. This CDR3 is CASSPGQTGELFF. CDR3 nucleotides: TGTGCCAGCAGCCCGGGACAGACCGGGGAGCTGTTTTTT.